Shown below are 9 T cell receptor beta chains from a single sample sequenced in a study of T cells in narcolepsy. TCRdb keeps only in-frame clones here, not all; method: immunoSEQ multiplex PCR. The sample consists of about 20,000 clones, 75% to 90% of them appearing once. The specimen sequenced was memory (CD45RA-) CD4+ T cells from blood. All receptors derive from a human donor in good health.

The chain joins TRBV5-4 to TRBJ2-3; D might be TRBD2 (6 bases). The CDR3 contains 13 residues. The germline V and J ends were trimmed by 0 bases and 10 bases, with 12 bases remaining between them. The germline gives CDR1 SGHNT, CDR2 YYREEE (reference sequence). This chain's CDR3 is CASSLGGDEAQYF. For the CDR3, the DNA is TGTGCCAGCAGCTTGGGCGGGGATGAGGCGCAGTATTTT. The complete variable domain, with remaining parts taken from reference TRBV5-4 and TRBJ2-3, reads ETGVTQSPTHLIKTRGQQVTLRCSSQSGHNTVSWYQQALGQGPQFIFQYYREEENGRGNFPPRFSGLQFPNYSSELNVNALELDDSALYLCASSLGGDEAQYFGPGTRLTVL.

V and J are TRBV27 and TRBJ2-3, with D tentatively TRBD2 (6 bases). The V end lost 5 bases, the J end lost 6 bases, and 15 bases lay between the germline ends. The germline V gene has CDR1 MNHEY and CDR2 SMNVEV (reference sequence). The length of the CDR3 is 14 residues. Here the CDR3 reads CASSPWDFTDTQYF. DNA for the CDR3: TGTGCCAGCAGTCCCTGGGACTTCACGGATACGCAGTATTTT.

The gene calls are TRBV30 and TRBJ1-4; D gene unclear. Between the trimmed V and J ends, which lost 3 bases and 0 bases, there was a span of 14 bases. The CDR3 extends over 16 amino acids. Germline V gene sequence: CDR1 GTSNPN, CDR2 SVGIG (reference sequence). In DNA, the CDR3 is TGTGCCTGGAGGCCAGGTGGACTGCCAACTAATGAAAAACTGTTTTTT. It encodes CAWRPGGLPTNEKLFF.

The chain joins TRBV30 to TRBJ1-2; D perhaps matches TRBD1 (5 bases). The germline CDR1 and CDR2 sequences are GTSNPN and SVGIG (reference sequence). V was cut by 4 bases and J by 4 bases, with 7 bases left in between. The CDR3 runs 11 residues. The CDR3 DNA is TGTGCCTGGAACCAGGGCTATGGCTACACCTTC. Translating it yields CAWNQGYGYTF.

The chain is built from TRBV6-1 and TRBJ2-1; perhaps TRBD1 as D (5 bases). V lost 7 bases, J lost 6 bases, and 19 bases lay in between. CDR1 is MNHNS and CDR2 is SASEGT in the germline V gene. The CDR3 is made up of 15 amino acids. The CDR3 region has the DNA TGTGCCAGCACCCCTCCCGGACAAGTTACCAATGAGCAGTTCTTC. It is translated as CASTPPGQVTNEQFF.

The V and J genes are TRBV7-6 and TRBJ2-7, with D perhaps matching TRBD2 (5 bases). Looked up from germline, CDR1 is SGHVS and CDR2 is FNYEAQ. The CDR3 runs to 15 residues. With 5 bases removed from V and 0 bases from J, the gap between germline ends came to 14 bases. CDR3 nucleotide sequence: TGTGCCAGCAGCCCTATGGACGGGGACTCCTACGAGCAGTACTTC. It encodes CASSPMDGDSYEQYF. The whole variable domain, filled in from reference TRBV7-6 and TRBJ2-7, reads GAGVSQSPRYKVTKRGQDVALRCDPISGHVSLYWYRQALGQGPEFLTYFNYEAQQDKSGLPNDRFSAERPEGSISTLTIQRTEQRDSAMYRCASSPMDGDSYEQYFGPGTRLTVT.

CDR3 amino acids: CSARKNYEQYF. The CDR3 DNA sequence: TGCAGTGCCCGGAAAAACTACGAGCAGTACTTC. This chain uses TRBV20-1 with TRBJ2-7; D call uncertain. There are 11 residues in the CDR3. Deletions cut 6 bases from V and 3 bases from J, with 9 bases between. Germline V lookup: CDR1 DFQATT, CDR2 SNEGSKA (reference sequence).

V and J are TRBV7-7 and TRBJ2-5; D might be TRBD1 or TRBD2, each matching 6 bases. CDR1 is SSHAT and CDR2 is FNYEAQ in the germline V gene (reference sequence). Between the trimmed V and J ends, which lost 6 bases and 5 bases, there was a span of 16 bases. The length of the CDR3 is 14 residues. This CDR3 is CASSFEGGGETQYF. The CDR3 DNA reads as TGTGCCAGCAGTTTCGAGGGGGGCGGGGAGACCCAGTACTTC.

This chain links TRBV7-9 with TRBJ1-2, with 7 bases lining up with TRBD1. J gave up 7 bases and V 5 bases, and 4 bases lay outside the gene matches. Germline CDR1 reads SEHNR; CDR2 reads FQNEAQ (reference sequence). The CDR3 sequence is 12 residues long. As DNA, the CDR3 is TGTGCCAGCAGCCCGACAGGGAGTGGCTACACCTTC. Translated, it gives CASSPTGSGYTF.